The T cell receptor beta chain described here comes from a study of blood T cell repertoires in COVID-19. Ages ranged from about 18 to 89 years, with residence in about two dozen US areas. The method was immunoSEQ multiplex PCR; TCRdb's version includes in-frame clones alone and lacks a portion of them. The sample yields approximately 220,000 clones, approximately 86% seen once. The germline CDR1 and CDR2 sequences are SEHNR and FQNEAQ (reference sequence). The CDR3 extends over 15 amino acids. V shed 5 bases and J 4 bases; nucleotides not matched to a gene: 5. This receptor was identified in a woman between 40 and 55 years old with acute COVID-19. J is TRBJ2-3 and V is TRBV7-9; 11 bases agree with TRBD2. What was sequenced was PBMCs or T cells enriched from blood (not recorded which). Written as DNA, the CDR3 is TGTGCCAGCAGCCTTGGGACTAGCGGACCAGATACGCAGTATTTT. Amino acid sequence: CASSLGTSGPDTQYF.